Listed below are T cell receptor beta chains from one sample, sequenced in a study of T cell responses to AZD1222 COVID-19 vaccine. Produced via immunoSEQ multiplex PCR; TCRdb's table is partial and in-frame only. The sample yields 150,000 or so clones, 91% seen once. The starting material was peripheral blood, obtained on day 0 of AZD1222 vaccination. The receptors were sampled from an adult in good health. CDR3s include the opening cysteine and the closing phenylalanine or tryptophan. The D gene is left open where the match is weak. Clone size is not always given. Where it is, it says once, few, many or a class for expanded clones.

clone size	CDR3 length	D gene	V gene	J gene	CDR3 protein	CDR3 DNA
NA	13	NA	TRBV2	TRBJ1-5	CASSAGGLQPQHF	TGTGCCAGCAGTGCTGGGGGGCTTCAGCCCCAGCATTTT
few	13	NA	TRBV5-1	TRBJ2-7	CASSTGQTYEQYF	TGCGCCAGCAGCACCGGACAGACCTACGAGCAGTACTTC
NA	14	NA	TRBV4-3	TRBJ2-7	CASSQWGFSYEQYF	TGCGCCAGCAGCCAATGGGGGTTTTCCTACGAGCAGTACTTC
NA	15	TRBD1	TRBV19	TRBJ2-3	CASSPWGQSTDTQYF	TGTGCCAGTAGTCCGTGGGGACAGAGCACAGATACGCAGTATTTT
few	15	TRBD1	TRBV5-1	TRBJ2-6	CASSSTGSGANVLTF	TGCGCCAGCAGCTCGACAGGGTCTGGGGCCAACGTCCTGACTTTC
NA	14	NA	TRBV30	TRBJ1-6	CAWRGRSNNSPLHF	TGTGCCTGGAGGGGCAGGTCGAATAATTCACCCCTCCACTTT
NA	15	NA	TRBV28	TRBJ1-2	CASREDTAYDYGYTF	TGTGCCAGCAGGGAAGACACGGCCTACGACTATGGCTACACCTTC
NA	17	NA	TRBV19	TRBJ2-6	CASSIGSGNSGANVLTF	TGTGCCAGTAGTATAGGATCGGGGAACTCTGGGGCCAACGTCCTGACTTTC
NA	17	TRBD2	TRBV7-9	TRBJ2-4	CASSSKTSGGIKNIQYF	TGTGCCAGCAGCTCGAAGACTAGCGGGGGGATAAAAAACATTCAGTACTTC
NA	15	TRBD2	TRBV7-9	TRBJ2-1	CASSFLAGEHNEQFF	TGTGCCAGCAGCTTTCTAGCGGGAGAACACAATGAGCAGTTCTTC
NA	14	NA	TRBV27	TRBJ2-1	CASSFQGQRNEQFF	TGTGCCAGCAGTTTCCAGGGCCAACGCAATGAGCAGTTCTTC
NA	14	TRBD1	TRBV27	TRBJ1-2	CASRPSGGIYGYTF	TGTGCCAGCAGACCTTCAGGGGGGATCTATGGCTACACCTTC
NA	14	TRBD2	TRBV5-1	TRBJ2-7	CASRGREGSGEQYF	TGCGCCAGCAGGGGTCGGGAGGGCTCGGGTGAGCAGTACTTC
NA	16	NA	TRBV5-6	TRBJ1-1	CASSSLGRNLNTEAFF	TGTGCCAGCAGCTCGCTCGGACGGAATCTGAACACTGAAGCTTTCTTT
NA	13	NA	TRBV12-3/TRBV12-4	TRBJ1-5	CASSPPGDQPQHF	TGTGCCAGCAGTCCCCCCGGGGATCAGCCCCAGCATTTT
NA	15	NA	TRBV19	TRBJ1-1	CASRSGPALNTEAFF	TGTGCCAGTAGGTCAGGCCCAGCCCTGAACACTGAAGCTTTCTTT
NA	15	NA	TRBV11-1	TRBJ1-2	CASSPRDGVGYGYTF	TGTGCCAGCAGCCCCAGGGACGGCGTAGGCTATGGCTACACCTTC
NA	17	TRBD1	TRBV10-2	TRBJ2-3	CASSESKGTATTDTQYF	TGCGCCAGCAGTGAGTCAAAAGGGACAGCTACTACAGATACGCAGTATTTT
NA	15	TRBD1	TRBV5-6	TRBJ1-1	CASSLATGQNTEAFF	TGTGCCAGCAGCTTGGCGACAGGGCAGAACACTGAAGCTTTCTTT
NA	14	NA	TRBV27	TRBJ2-1	CASSRGLDYNEQFF	TGTGCCAGCAGTCGAGGACTCGACTACAATGAGCAGTTCTTC
NA	14	TRBD1	TRBV6-5	TRBJ1-2	CASSLRQGGSGYTF	TGTGCCAGCAGCCTACGACAGGGGGGATCTGGCTACACCTTC
NA	13	NA	TRBV6-5	TRBJ2-7	CASSYSGSYEQYF	TGTGCCAGCAGTTACTCAGGGTCCTACGAGCAGTACTTC
NA	15	NA	TRBV7-3	TRBJ2-5	CASSLGRGRGETQYF	TGTGCCAGCAGCTTAGGGAGGGGGCGAGGAGAGACCCAGTACTTC